What follows are 15 T cell receptor beta chains derived from one specimen sequenced in a study of cytotoxic CD8 clonotypes in ibrutinib-treated CLL. The table came from immunoSEQ multiplex PCR; TCRdb's copy has only in-frame clones and leaves some out. The sample has 60,000 to 95,000 clones; 75% to 90% are singletons. The source material was PBMCs, sampled after 24 months of ibrutinib treatment. These receptors came from a human donor with chronic lymphocytic leukemia.

The genes are TRBV6-5 and TRBJ2-2; perhaps TRBD1 as D (5 bases). The CDR3 consists of 15 residues. Trimming removed 6 bases from V and 3 bases from J, with 14 bases in between. Germline V gene sequence: CDR1 MNHEY, CDR2 SVGAGI. DNA of the CDR3: TGTGCCAGCAGCACCAGGGTGCTCGACACCGGGGAGCTGTTTTTT. Its protein product is CASSTRVLDTGELFF.

This chain connects TRBV28 to TRBJ1-1; D is possibly TRBD1 (5 bases). The germline V and J ends were trimmed by 10 bases and 1 base, with 16 bases remaining between them. Per germline, CDR1 MDHEN and CDR2 SYDVKM. The CDR3 length is 14 residues. The CDR3 reads CATDSTGQNTEAFF. As DNA, the CDR3 is TGTGCCACCGACAGTACAGGACAGAACACTGAAGCTTTCTTT.

The chain carries TRBV30 and TRBJ1-1; TRBD1 is a possible D gene (6 bases). Trimming removed 5 bases from V and 3 bases from J, with 13 bases in between. The CDR3 extends over 13 amino acids. Germline values: CDR1 GTSNPN, CDR2 SVGIG (reference sequence). CDR3 coding DNA: TGTGCCTGGGTAAGACAGGAGGACACTGAAGCTTTCTTT. Residues: CAWVRQEDTEAFF.

The gene calls are TRBV15 and TRBJ1-5; 7 bases are shared with TRBD1. The junction had 6 bases not matched to a gene; V was cut back by 9 bases and J by 4 bases. The CDR3 length is 13 residues. Germline CDR1 reads LNHNV; CDR2 reads YYDKDF (reference sequence). Here the CDR3 DNA reads TGTGCCACGCAGACAGGGCGGAATCAGCCCCAGCATTTT. Its translation: CATQTGRNQPQHF.

The V gene is TRBV7-9, the J gene TRBJ2-5; D is uncertain. The V end lost 2 bases, the J end lost 1 base, and 11 bases lay between the germline ends. This CDR3 is 15 amino acids long. The germline gives CDR1 SEHNR, CDR2 FQNEAQ (reference sequence). The CDR3, as DNA: TGTGCCAGCAGCTTATCGGTAGCTTTCCAAGAGACCCAGTACTTC. It codes for CASSLSVAFQETQYF.

The chain combines TRBV5-6 with TRBJ2-2; 12 bases agree with TRBD2. CDR3 size: 17 residues. In germline, CDR1 is SGHDT, CDR2 YYEEEE. Trimming at V came to 2 bases and at J to 0 bases, leaving 2 bases not matched to a gene. CDR3 region: CASSLRTSGTNTGELFF. The DNA for the CDR3 is TGTGCCAGCAGCTTACGGACTAGCGGGACGAACACCGGGGAGCTGTTTTTT.

The V and J genes are TRBV5-4 and TRBJ2-1; unclear D gene. Trimming shortened V by 4 bases and J by 0 bases, and 17 bases separated the two germline ends. The CDR3 spans 17 residues. CDR1 is SGHNT, CDR2 YYREEE, per germline (reference sequence). CDR3 sequence: CASSLGTASSSYNEQFF. The CDR3, as DNA: TGTGCCAGCAGCCTGGGTACGGCCTCCAGCTCCTACAATGAGCAGTTCTTC.

The chain joins TRBV11-2 to TRBJ2-3, with 7 bases that match TRBD2. Germline assignment: CDR1 SGHAT and CDR2 FQNNGV. The CDR3 runs to 13 residues. With V trimmed by 5 bases and J by 6 bases, 5 bases remained unmatched. As DNA, the CDR3 is TGTGCCAGCAGCCTGACTAGCTGGGATACGCAGTATTTT. Translated, it gives CASSLTSWDTQYF.

Points on this clone: Germline is not matched at one junction end, which may reflect a read error. The chain is built from TRBV7-7 and TRBJ1-4; D ambiguous. CDR1 and CDR2 (germline): SSHAT, FNYEAQ (reference sequence). This CDR3 has 12 amino acids. This CDR3 is CASSSYDEKLFF. As DNA, the CDR3 is TGTGCTAGCAGCTCGTACGATGAAAAACTGTTTTTT.

V and J are TRBV27 and TRBJ2-3, with 7 bases aligning to TRBD2. This CDR3 comprises 14 residues. With 8 bases clipped from V and 4 bases from J, the junction kept 9 bases outside the gene matches. Germline V gives CDR1 MNHEY, CDR2 SMNVEV (reference sequence). This CDR3 is CASGGGATPDTQYF. The CDR3 region has the DNA TGTGCCAGCGGGGGGGGAGCGACCCCAGATACGCAGTATTTT.

This chain joins TRBV19 and TRBJ1-2; tentative D call: TRBD1 (5 bases). CDR3 length: 12 amino acids. Looked up from germline, CDR1 is LNHDA and CDR2 is SQIVND (reference sequence). V was pared by 6 bases and J by 8 bases, with 13 bases between. DNA of the CDR3: TGTGCCAGTAGCCTAGGTAGGGACGGCTACACCTTC. This sequence encodes CASSLGRDGYTF.

This chain uses TRBV19 with TRBJ2-2, with D perhaps being TRBD1 or TRBD2 (7 bases each). Germline CDR1 is LNHDA and CDR2 is SQIVND (reference sequence). Trimming took 4 bases from V and 5 from J, leaving 14 bases between them. This CDR3 spans 15 amino acids. CDR3 residues: CASSTDREGTGELFF. As DNA, the CDR3 is TGTGCCAGTAGTACCGACAGGGAGGGTACCGGGGAGCTGTTTTTT. The whole variable domain, filled in from reference TRBV19 and TRBJ2-2, reads DGGITQSPKYLFRKEGQNVTLSCEQNLNHDAMYWYRQDPGQGLRLIYYSQIVNDFQKGDIAEGYSVSREKKESFPLTVTSAQKNPTAFYLCASSTDREGTGELFFGEGSRLTVL.

This rearrangement joins TRBV7-3 to TRBJ2-1; unclear D gene. Germline assignment: CDR1 SGHTA and CDR2 FQGTGA. Trimming cost V 5 bases and J 8 bases, with 7 bases left between them. The length of the CDR3 is 11 residues. CDR3 sequence (DNA): TGTGCCAGCAGCGTGGGTCATGAGCAGTTCTTC. Translated: CASSVGHEQFF.

This clone was detected once. V usage is TRBV15 and J usage is TRBJ2-7; 10 bases are shared with TRBD2. V lost 4 bases, J lost 3 bases, and 0 bases stayed unmatched. Germline values: CDR1 LNHNV, CDR2 YYDKDF (reference sequence). The CDR3 is 13 amino acids. The chain's CDR3 is CATSTSGSYEQYF. The CDR3 DNA follows: TGTGCCACCAGCACTAGCGGGAGCTACGAGCAGTACTTC. The full variable domain, rest sourced from reference TRBV15 and TRBJ2-7, is DAMVIQNPRYQVTQFGKPVTLSCSQTLNHNVMYWYQQKSSQAPKLLFHYYDKDFNNEADTPDNFQSRRPNTSFCFLDIRSPGLGDTAMYLCATSTSGSYEQYFGPGTRLTVT.

This clone showed up just a few times. V is TRBV2 and J is TRBJ1-2; tentatively, D is TRBD1 (6 bases). Trimming left V 4 bases short and J 4 bases short, with 7 bases between. Germline V gives CDR1 SNHLY, CDR2 FYNNEI. This CDR3 is built from 12 residues. For the CDR3, the DNA is TGTGCCAGCAGTGGGACAGCCTATGGCTACACCTTC. Encoded protein: CASSGTAYGYTF.